These T cell receptor beta chains were read from a single sample in a study of T-cell memory formation after mild COVID-19. MiXCR was run by TCRdb on the 5' RACE reads, yielding one entry per CDR3 protein. The data contain roughly 110,000 distinct CDR3 sequences, about a fifth of them seen just once; the ten biggest clones take up roughly 37%. The specimen sequenced was PBMCs or a T cell subset sorted from them (not recorded which). The receptors were gathered from a man between 18 and 29 years old who had mild COVID-19 (a few samples of this study predate the infection). Cell type and time point are not known. CDR3s include the opening cysteine and the closing phenylalanine or tryptophan. D genes are given only for firm matches. Clone size, where shown, is once, few, many, or a class for clones that have expanded.

>TRBD1|TRBV6-5|TRBJ1-2|.
CASRPTGFGGYTF
TGTGCCAGCAGACCGACAGGGTTCGGCGGCTACACCTTC
>.|TRBV11-2|TRBJ2-1|few
CASSLEGRSNEQFF
TGTGCCAGCAGCTTAGAGGGACGTTCCAATGAGCAGTTCTTC
>.|TRBV7-9|TRBJ1-2|few
CASSLLGAEGYTF
TGTGCCAGCAGCTTATTGGGAGCTGAAGGCTACACCTTC
>.|TRBV30|TRBJ2-2|.
CAWSPNTGELFF
TGTGCCTGGAGTCCTAACACCGGGGAGCTGTTTTTT
>.|TRBV20-1|TRBJ2-7|few
CSAHAVGRSTGEQYF
TGCAGTGCACACGCGGTGGGACGTTCTACCGGCGAGCAGTACTTC
>.|TRBV7-2|TRBJ1-1|.
CASSLGAHGTEAFF
TGTGCCAGCAGCTTAGGGGCGCATGGCACTGAAGCTTTCTTT
>.|TRBV7-9|TRBJ2-1|few
CASSLTEYNEQFF
TGTGCCAGCAGCTTAACGGAGTACAATGAGCAGTTCTTC
>.|TRBV5-5|TRBJ1-1|.
CASSLDALRLMNTEAFF
TGTGCCAGCAGCTTGGACGCTCTCCGGCTCATGAACACTGAAGCTTTCTTT
>.|TRBV2|TRBJ2-5|.
CASSEALLYQETQYF
TGTGCCAGCAGTGAAGCGCTACTGTACCAAGAGACCCAGTACTTC
>.|TRBV6-2/TRBV6-3|TRBJ2-4|few
CASSSLPLAKNIQYF
TGTGCCAGCAGCTCCCTTCCGTTAGCCAAAAACATTCAGTACTTC
>TRBD2|TRBV11-3|TRBJ2-1|.
CASSQEGGGSYNEQFF
TGTGCCAGCAGCCAAGAAGGCGGGGGTTCCTACAATGAGCAGTTCTTC